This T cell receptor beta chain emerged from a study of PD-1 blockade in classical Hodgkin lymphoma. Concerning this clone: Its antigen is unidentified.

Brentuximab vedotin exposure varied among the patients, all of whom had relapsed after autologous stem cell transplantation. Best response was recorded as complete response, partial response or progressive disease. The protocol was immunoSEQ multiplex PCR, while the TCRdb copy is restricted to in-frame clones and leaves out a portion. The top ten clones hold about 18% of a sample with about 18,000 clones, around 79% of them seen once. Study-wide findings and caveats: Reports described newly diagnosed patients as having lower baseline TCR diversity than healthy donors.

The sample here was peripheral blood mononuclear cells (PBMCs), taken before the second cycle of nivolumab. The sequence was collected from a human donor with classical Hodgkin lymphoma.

The CDR3 is CASSPAGTFRYEQYF. CDR3 DNA sequence: TGTGCCAGCTCACCTGCCGGGACATTTCGCTACGAGCAGTACTTC. The gene calls are TRBV18 and TRBJ2-7; the D gene is possibly TRBD1 (6 bases). The CDR3 has 15 residues. The V end was cut by 3 bases, the J end by 3 bases, with 15 bases between. In germline, CDR1 is KGHSH, CDR2 LQKENI.